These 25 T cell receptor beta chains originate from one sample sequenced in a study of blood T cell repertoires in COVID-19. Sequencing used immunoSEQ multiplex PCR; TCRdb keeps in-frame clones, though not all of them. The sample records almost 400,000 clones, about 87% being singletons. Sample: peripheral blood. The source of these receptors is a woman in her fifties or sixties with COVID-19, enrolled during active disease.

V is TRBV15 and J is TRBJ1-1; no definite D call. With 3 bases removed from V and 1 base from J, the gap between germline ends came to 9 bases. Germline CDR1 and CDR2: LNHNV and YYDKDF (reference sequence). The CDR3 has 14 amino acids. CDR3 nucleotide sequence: TGTGCCACCAGCAGGAGCCGTACGAACACTGAAGCTTTCTTT. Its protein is CATSRSRTNTEAFF.

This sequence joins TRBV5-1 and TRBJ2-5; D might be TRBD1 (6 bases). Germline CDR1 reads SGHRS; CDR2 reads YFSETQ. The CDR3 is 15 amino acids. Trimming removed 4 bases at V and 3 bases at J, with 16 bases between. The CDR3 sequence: CASSVGLNREETQYF. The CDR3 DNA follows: TGCGCCAGCAGCGTCGGGCTTAACAGGGAAGAGACCCAGTACTTC.

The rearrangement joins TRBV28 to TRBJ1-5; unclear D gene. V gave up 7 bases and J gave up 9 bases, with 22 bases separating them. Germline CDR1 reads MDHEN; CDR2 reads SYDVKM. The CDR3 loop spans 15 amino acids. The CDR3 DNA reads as TGTGCCAGCACCCCCGGAGGTACCCACTTGGGGCCCCAGCATTTT. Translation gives CASTPGGTHLGPQHF. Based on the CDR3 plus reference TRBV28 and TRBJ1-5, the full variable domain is DVKVTQSSRYLVKRTGEKVFLECVQDMDHENMFWYRQDPGLGLRLIYFSYDVKMKEKGDIPEGYSVSREKKERFSLILESASTNQTSMYLCASTPGGTHLGPQHFGDGTRLSIL.

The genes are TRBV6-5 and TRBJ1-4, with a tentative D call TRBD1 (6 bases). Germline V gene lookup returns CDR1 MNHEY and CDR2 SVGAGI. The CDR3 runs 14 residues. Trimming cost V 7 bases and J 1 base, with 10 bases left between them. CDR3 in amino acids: CASIGGETNEKLFF. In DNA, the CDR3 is TGTGCCAGCATAGGGGGGGAAACTAATGAAAAACTGTTTTTT.

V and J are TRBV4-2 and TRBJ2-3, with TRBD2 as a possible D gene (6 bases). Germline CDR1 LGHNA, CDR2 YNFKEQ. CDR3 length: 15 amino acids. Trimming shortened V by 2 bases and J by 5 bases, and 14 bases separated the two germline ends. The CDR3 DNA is TGTGCCAGCAGCCAAAAACGGGGGTCGGTAGATACGCAGTATTTT. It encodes CASSQKRGSVDTQYF.

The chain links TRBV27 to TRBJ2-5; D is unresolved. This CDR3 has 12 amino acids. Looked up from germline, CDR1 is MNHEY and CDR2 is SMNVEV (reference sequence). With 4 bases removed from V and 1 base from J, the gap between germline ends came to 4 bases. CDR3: CASSSSQETQYF. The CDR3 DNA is TGTGCCAGCAGTTCCTCCCAAGAGACCCAGTACTTC.

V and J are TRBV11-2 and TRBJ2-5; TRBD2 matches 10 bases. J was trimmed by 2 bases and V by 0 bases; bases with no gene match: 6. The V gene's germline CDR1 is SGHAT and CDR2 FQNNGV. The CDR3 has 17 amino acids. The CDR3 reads CASSLDPLAGVQETQYF. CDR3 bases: TGTGCCAGCAGCTTAGATCCGCTAGCGGGAGTTCAAGAGACCCAGTACTTC.

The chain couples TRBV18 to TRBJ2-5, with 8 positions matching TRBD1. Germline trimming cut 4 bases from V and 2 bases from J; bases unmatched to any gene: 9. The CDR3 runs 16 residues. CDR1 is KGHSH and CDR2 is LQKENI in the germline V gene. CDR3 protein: CASSRLQGVPQETQYF. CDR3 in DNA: TGTGCCAGCTCACGACTACAGGGGGTCCCGCAAGAGACCCAGTACTTC. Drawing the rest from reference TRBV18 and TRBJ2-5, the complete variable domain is NAGVMQNPRHLVRRRGQEARLRCSPMKGHSHVYWYRQLPEEGLKFMVYLQKENIIDESGMPKERFSAEFPKEGPSILRIQQVVRGDSAAYFCASSRLQGVPQETQYFGPGTRLLVL.

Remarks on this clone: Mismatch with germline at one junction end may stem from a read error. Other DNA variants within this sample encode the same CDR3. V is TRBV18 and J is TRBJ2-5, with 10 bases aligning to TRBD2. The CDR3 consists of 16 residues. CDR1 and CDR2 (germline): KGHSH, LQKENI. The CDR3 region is CASSPPGLAAQETQYF. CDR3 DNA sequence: TGTGCCAGCTCTCCACCTGGACTAGCGGCTCAAGAGACCCAGTACTTC. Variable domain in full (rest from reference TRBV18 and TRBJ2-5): NAGVMQNPRHLVRRRGQEARLRCSPMKGHSHVYWYRQLPEEGLKFMVYLQKENIIDESGMPKERFSAEFPKEGPSILRIQQVVRGDSAAYFCASSPPGLAAQETQYFGPGTRLLVL.

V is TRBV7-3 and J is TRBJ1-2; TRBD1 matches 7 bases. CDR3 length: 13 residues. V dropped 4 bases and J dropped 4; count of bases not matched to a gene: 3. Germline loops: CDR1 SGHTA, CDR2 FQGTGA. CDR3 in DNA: TGTGCCAGCAGCTCGAGGGACAGCTATGGCTACACCTTC. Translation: CASSSRDSYGYTF.

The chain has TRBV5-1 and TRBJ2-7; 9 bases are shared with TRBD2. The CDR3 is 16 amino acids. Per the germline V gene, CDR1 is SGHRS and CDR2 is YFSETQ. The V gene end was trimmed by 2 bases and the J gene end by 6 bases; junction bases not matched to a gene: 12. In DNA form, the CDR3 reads TGCGCCAGCAGCTTCGGGTTAGCGGGGGCCTTCCGCGAGCAGTACTTC. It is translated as CASSFGLAGAFREQYF.

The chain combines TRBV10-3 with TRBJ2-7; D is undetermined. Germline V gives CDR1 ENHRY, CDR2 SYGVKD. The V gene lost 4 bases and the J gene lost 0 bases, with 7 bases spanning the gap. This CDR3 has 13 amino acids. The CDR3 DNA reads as TGTGCCATCAGTGTAGACAACTCCTACGAGCAGTACTTC. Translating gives CAISVDNSYEQYF.

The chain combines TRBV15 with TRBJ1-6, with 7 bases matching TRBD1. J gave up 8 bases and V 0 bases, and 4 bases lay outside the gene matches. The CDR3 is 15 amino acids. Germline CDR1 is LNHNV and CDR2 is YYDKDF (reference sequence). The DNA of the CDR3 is TGTGCCACCAGCAGAGATGACAGGGTATATTCACCCCTCCACTTT. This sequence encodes CATSRDDRVYSPLHF.

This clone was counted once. The CDR3 here is CASSYPGQYYEQYF. CDR3 in DNA: TGTGCCAGCAGTTACCCGGGACAATATTACGAGCAGTACTTC. The V and J genes are TRBV6-5 and TRBJ2-7, with TRBD1 as a possible D gene (6 bases). The CDR3 covers 14 residues. V lost 2 bases to trimming and J lost 4 bases, with 12 bases between them. Germline CDR1 reads MNHEY; CDR2 reads SVGAGI.

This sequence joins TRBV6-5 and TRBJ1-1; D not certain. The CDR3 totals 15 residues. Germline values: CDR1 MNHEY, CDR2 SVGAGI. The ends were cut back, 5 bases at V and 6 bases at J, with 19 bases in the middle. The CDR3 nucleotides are TGTGCCAGCAGTAATGGCAGGAGGACCCGACCTGAAGCTTTCTTT. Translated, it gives CASSNGRRTRPEAFF.

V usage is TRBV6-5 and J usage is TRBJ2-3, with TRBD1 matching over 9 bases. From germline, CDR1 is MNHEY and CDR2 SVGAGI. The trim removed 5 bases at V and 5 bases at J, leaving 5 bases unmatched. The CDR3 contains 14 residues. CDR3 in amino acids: CASSKQGAIDTQYF. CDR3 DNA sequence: TGTGCCAGCAGTAAACAGGGGGCCATAGATACGCAGTATTTT.

The CDR3 DNA is TGTGCCACCTACGGACAGGTTGAAGCTTTCTTT. Protein product: CATYGQVEAFF. This chain joins TRBV6-6 and TRBJ1-1; 7 positions match TRBD1. In germline, CDR1 is MNHNY, CDR2 SVGAGI (reference sequence). V trimming: 10 bases; J trimming: 7 bases; junction bases outside the gene matches: 6. The CDR3 loop spans 11 amino acids.

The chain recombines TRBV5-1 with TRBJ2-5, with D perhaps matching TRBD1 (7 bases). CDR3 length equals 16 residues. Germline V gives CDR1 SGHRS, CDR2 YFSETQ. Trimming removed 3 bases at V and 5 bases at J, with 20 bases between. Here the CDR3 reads CASSSFGQAAGETQYF. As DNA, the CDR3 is TGCGCCAGCAGCTCATTTGGACAGGCCGCGGGGGAGACCCAGTACTTC.

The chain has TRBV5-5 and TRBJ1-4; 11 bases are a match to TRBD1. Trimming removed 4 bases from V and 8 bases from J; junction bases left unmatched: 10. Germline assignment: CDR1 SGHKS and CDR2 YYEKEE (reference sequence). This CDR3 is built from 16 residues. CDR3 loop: CASSPGQGVVNEKLFF. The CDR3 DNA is TGTGCCAGCAGCCCGGGACAGGGGGTCGTAAACGAAAAACTGTTTTTT.

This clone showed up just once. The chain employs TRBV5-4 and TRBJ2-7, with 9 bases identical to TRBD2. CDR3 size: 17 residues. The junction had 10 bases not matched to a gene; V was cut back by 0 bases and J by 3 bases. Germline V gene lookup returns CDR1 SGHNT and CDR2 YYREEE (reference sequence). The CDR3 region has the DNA TGTGCCAGCAGCTTGGCATCAGCGGGGGGTCGAAGCTACGAGCAGTACTTC. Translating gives CASSLASAGGRSYEQYF.

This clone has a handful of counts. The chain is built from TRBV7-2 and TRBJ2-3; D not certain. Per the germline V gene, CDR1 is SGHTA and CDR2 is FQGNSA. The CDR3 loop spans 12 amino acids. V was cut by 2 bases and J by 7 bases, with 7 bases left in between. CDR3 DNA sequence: TGTGCCAGCAGCTTATCCCTCTATACGCAGTATTTT. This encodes CASSLSLYTQYF.

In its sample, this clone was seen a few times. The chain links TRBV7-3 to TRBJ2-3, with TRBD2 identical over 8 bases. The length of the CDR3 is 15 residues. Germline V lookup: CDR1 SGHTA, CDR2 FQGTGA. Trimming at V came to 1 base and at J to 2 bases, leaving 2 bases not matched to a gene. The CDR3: CASSLNGRDTDTQYF. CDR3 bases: TGTGCCAGCAGCTTAAACGGGAGGGACACAGATACGCAGTATTTT. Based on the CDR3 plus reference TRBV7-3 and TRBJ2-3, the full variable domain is GAGVSQTPSNKVTEKGKYVELRCDPISGHTALYWYRQSLGQGPEFLIYFQGTGAADDSGLPNDRFFAVRPEGSVSTLKIQRTERGDSAVYLCASSLNGRDTDTQYFGPGTRLTVL.

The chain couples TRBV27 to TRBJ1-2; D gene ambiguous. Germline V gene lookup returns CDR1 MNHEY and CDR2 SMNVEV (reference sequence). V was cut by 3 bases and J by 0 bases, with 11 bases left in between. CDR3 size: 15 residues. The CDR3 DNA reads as TGTGCCAGCAGTTTTGCCCCGGCGGCTAACTATGGCTACACCTTC. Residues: CASSFAPAANYGYTF.

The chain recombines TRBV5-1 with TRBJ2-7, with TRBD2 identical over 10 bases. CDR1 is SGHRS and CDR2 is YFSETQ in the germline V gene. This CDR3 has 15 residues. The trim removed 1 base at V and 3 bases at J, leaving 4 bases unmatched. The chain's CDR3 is CASSLSGTSDYEQYF. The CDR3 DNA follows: TGCGCCAGCAGCTTGTCCGGGACTAGCGACTACGAGCAGTACTTC.

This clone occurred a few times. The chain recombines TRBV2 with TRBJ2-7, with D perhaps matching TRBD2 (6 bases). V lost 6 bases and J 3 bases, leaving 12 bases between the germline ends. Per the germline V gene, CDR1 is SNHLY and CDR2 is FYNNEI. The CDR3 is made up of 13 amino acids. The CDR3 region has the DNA TGTGCCAGCAGGGGACTGATCGACTACGAGCAGTACTTC. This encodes CASRGLIDYEQYF.